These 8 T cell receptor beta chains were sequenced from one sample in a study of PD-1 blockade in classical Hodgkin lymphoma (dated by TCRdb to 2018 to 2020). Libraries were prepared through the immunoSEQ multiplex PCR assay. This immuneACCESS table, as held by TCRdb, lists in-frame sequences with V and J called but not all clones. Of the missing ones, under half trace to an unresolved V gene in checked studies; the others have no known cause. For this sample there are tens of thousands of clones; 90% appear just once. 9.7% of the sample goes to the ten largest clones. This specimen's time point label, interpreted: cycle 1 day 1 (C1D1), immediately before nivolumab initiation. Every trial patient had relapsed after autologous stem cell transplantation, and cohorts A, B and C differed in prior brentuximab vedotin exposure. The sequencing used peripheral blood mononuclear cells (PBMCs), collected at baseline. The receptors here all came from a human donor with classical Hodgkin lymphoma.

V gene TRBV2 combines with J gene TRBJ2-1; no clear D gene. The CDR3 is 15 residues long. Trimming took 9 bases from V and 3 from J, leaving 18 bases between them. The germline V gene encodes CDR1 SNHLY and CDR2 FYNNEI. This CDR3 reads CASTLYLGVYNEQFF. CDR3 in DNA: TGTGCCAGTACCCTTTACCTCGGCGTCTACAATGAGCAGTTCTTC.

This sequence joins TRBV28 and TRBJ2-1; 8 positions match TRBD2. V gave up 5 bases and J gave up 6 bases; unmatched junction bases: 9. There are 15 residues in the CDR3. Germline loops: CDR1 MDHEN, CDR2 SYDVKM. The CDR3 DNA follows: TGTGCCAGCAGTCCCCCGGGACTAGAGGGCAATGAGCAGTTCTTC. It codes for CASSPPGLEGNEQFF.

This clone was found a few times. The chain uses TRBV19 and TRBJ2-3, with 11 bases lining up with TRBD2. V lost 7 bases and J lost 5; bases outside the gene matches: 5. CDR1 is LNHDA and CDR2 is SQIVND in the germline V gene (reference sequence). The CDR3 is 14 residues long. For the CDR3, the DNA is TGTGCCAGTAACATAGCGGGAGGGGGAGATACGCAGTATTTT. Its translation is CASNIAGGGDTQYF.

The CDR3 DNA reads TGTGCCAGCACTTCGGACAGAAACTACGAGCAGTACTTC. This sequence encodes CASTSDRNYEQYF. This chain uses TRBV6-1 with TRBJ2-7; D is perhaps TRBD1 (6 bases). Trimming took off 7 bases at V and 3 bases at J, with 13 bases between the two ends. Germline-derived CDR1 and CDR2 are MNHNS and SASEGT. The CDR3 has 13 amino acids.

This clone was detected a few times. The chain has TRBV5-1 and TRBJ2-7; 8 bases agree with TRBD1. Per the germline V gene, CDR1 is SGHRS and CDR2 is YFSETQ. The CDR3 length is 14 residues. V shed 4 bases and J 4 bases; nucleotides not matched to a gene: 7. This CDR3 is CASSPRQGAYEQYF. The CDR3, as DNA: TGCGCCAGCAGCCCCAGGCAGGGGGCTTACGAGCAGTACTTC. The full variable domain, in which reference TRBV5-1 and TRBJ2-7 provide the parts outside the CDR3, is KAGVTQTPRYLIKTRGQQVTLSCSPISGHRSVSWYQQTPGQGLQFLFEYFSETQRNKGNFPGRFSGRQFSNSRSEMNVSTLELGDSALYLCASSPRQGAYEQYFGPGTRLTVT.

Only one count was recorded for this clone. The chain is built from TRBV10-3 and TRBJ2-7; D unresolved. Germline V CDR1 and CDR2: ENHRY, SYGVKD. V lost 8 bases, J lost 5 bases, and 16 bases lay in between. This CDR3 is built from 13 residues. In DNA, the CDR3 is TGTGCCATCGCCGACACGACCCTAAACGAGCAGTACTTC. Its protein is CAIADTTLNEQYF.

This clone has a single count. DNA of the CDR3: TGTGCCAGCAGCCGGGACAGGGTCTACGAGCAGTACTTC. Translated, it gives CASSRDRVYEQYF. The chain links TRBV6-5 to TRBJ2-7; 9 bases match TRBD1. Germline loops: CDR1 MNHEY, CDR2 SVGAGI. The CDR3 covers 13 residues. V shed 6 bases, J shed 3 bases, and the junction held 3 bases outside the gene matches.

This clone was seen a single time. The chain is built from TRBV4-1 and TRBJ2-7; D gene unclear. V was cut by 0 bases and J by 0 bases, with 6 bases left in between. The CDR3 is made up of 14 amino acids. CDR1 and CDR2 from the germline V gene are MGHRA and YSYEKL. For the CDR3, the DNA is TGCGCCAGCAGCCAAGAGGTGGACTCCTACGAGCAGTACTTC. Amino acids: CASSQEVDSYEQYF.